The 20 T cell receptor beta chains in this list originate from one sample, sequenced in a study of shared clonotypes between healthy human individuals. Terminally differentiated effector memory CD45RA+ cells were excluded from the naive CD8 cells, which were CD45RO-negative and positively selected for CCR7. This table comes from immunoSEQ multiplex PCR, and its TCRdb copy is limited to in-frame clones, with some not included. The repertoire consists of 1.5 million to 2.5 million clones, with 85% to 95% occurring once and the leading ten covering 1.2%. Input material: naive CD8+ T cells sorted from blood. Receptor source: a man aged 18 to 29 in good health.

The CDR3: CASSFHSPLYSYEQYF. The CDR3 DNA follows: TGTGCCAGCAGCTTTCATAGTCCACTTTACTCCTACGAGCAGTACTTC. The gene calls are TRBV11-2 and TRBJ2-7, with D hard to call. The CDR3 runs to 16 residues. Germline V gene data show CDR1 as SGHAT and CDR2 as FQNNGV. Trimming shortened V by 3 bases and J by 0 bases, and 15 bases separated the two germline ends.

Points on this clone: This same CDR3 is encoded by further DNA sequences in the sample. J is TRBJ2-3 and V is TRBV5-1; no clear D gene. The CDR3 loop spans 13 amino acids. Per the germline V gene, CDR1 is SGHRS and CDR2 is YFSETQ. V was cut by 2 bases and J by 3 bases, with 7 bases left in between. In DNA form, the CDR3 reads TGCGCCAGCAGCTTAGGCCGAACAGATACGCAGTATTTT. Its translation is CASSLGRTDTQYF.

In the case of this clone: No conserved phenylalanine or tryptophan is present at the end of the CDR3, so a read error is the likely explanation. As DNA, the CDR3 is TGTGCCAGCAGTGGGGAAGGACGCTCCTACGAGCAGTACCTC. It yields the protein CASSGEGRSYEQYL. The chain has TRBV2 and TRBJ2-7; D gene ambiguous. The CDR3 spans 14 residues. Germline assignment: CDR1 SNHLY and CDR2 FYNNEI. V was pared by 4 bases and J by 0 bases, with 10 bases between.

J is TRBJ2-3 and V is TRBV30; 10 bases fit TRBD2. The germline V gene encodes CDR1 GTSNPN and CDR2 SVGIG (reference sequence). This CDR3 comprises 15 residues. Trimming cost V 1 base and J 2 bases; bases outside gene matches: 3. The CDR3 DNA follows: TGTGCCTGGAGTGCCCTAGCGGGGGTCACAGATACGCAGTATTTT. It translates to CAWSALAGVTDTQYF.

The chain employs TRBV19 and TRBJ2-7; 10 bases are a match to TRBD2. Germline lookup yields CDR1 LNHDA and CDR2 SQIVND (reference sequence). This CDR3 is built from 14 residues. V dropped 4 bases and J dropped 4; count of bases not matched to a gene: 4. The CDR3 here is CASSTSGSTYEQYF. DNA of the CDR3: TGTGCCAGTAGTACTAGCGGGAGCACATACGAGCAGTACTTC. Using reference TRBV19 and TRBJ2-7 for the parts outside the CDR3, the full variable domain is DGGITQSPKYLFRKEGQNVTLSCEQNLNHDAMYWYRQDPGQGLRLIYYSQIVNDFQKGDIAEGYSVSREKKESFPLTVTSAQKNPTAFYLCASSTSGSTYEQYFGPGTRLTVT.

This sequence joins TRBV7-9 and TRBJ2-3, with TRBD1 as a possible D gene (6 bases). V was cut by 2 bases and J by 2 bases, with 11 bases left in between. CDR1 and CDR2 from the germline V gene are SEHNR and FQNEAQ (reference sequence). The CDR3 extends over 15 amino acids. The CDR3 bases are TGTGCCAGCAGCTTATGGCAGGGGTTCACAGATACGCAGTATTTT. This translates into CASSLWQGFTDTQYF.

V gene TRBV15 combines with J gene TRBJ2-1, with D unclear. Trimming cost V 0 bases and J 12 bases, with 9 bases left between them. Germline CDR1 LNHNV, CDR2 YYDKDF (reference sequence). CDR3 size: 12 residues. The DNA for the CDR3 is TGTGCCACCAGCAGAGATCCATCCCCGCAGTTCTTC. This codes for CATSRDPSPQFF. The variable domain in full, completed from reference TRBV15 and TRBJ2-1, reads DAMVIQNPRYQVTQFGKPVTLSCSQTLNHNVMYWYQQKSSQAPKLLFHYYDKDFNNEADTPDNFQSRRPNTSFCFLDIRSPGLGDTAMYLCATSRDPSPQFFGPGTRLTVL.

The chain links TRBV4-1 to TRBJ1-1; D perhaps matches TRBD1 (6 bases). Germline values: CDR1 MGHRA, CDR2 YSYEKL. The CDR3 contains 14 residues. V dropped 2 bases and J dropped 8 bases, with 15 bases sitting between them. CDR3 nucleotide sequence: TGCGCCAGCAGCCAAAACAGGGTAATTGGGGAAGCTTTCTTT. Encoded protein: CASSQNRVIGEAFF.

V usage is TRBV11-2 and J usage is TRBJ2-3; 9 bases map to TRBD2. The germline V gene has CDR1 SGHAT and CDR2 FQNNGV. CDR3 length: 19 residues. The V segment lost 0 bases and the J segment 2 bases; nucleotides outside the gene matches: 12. The CDR3 coding sequence is TGTGCCAGCAGCTTAGACCCCCCCTGGGAGCGGGGGGACACAGATACGCAGTATTTT. Protein sequence: CASSLDPPWERGDTDTQYF. The full variable domain, completed using reference TRBV11-2 and TRBJ2-3, is EAGVAQSPRYKIIEKRQSVAFWCNPISGHATLYWYQQILGQGPKLLIQFQNNGVVDDSQLPKDRFSAERLKGVDSTLKIQPAKLEDSAVYLCASSLDPPWERGDTDTQYFGPGTRLTVL.

The chain joins TRBV4-1 to TRBJ2-7; D is unresolved. This CDR3 has 15 residues. From germline, CDR1 is MGHRA and CDR2 YSYEKL. V lost 1 base and J 2 bases, leaving 12 bases between the germline ends. This CDR3 reads CASSQGRASTYEQYF. CDR3 in DNA: TGCGCCAGCAGCCAAGGAAGAGCCAGTACCTACGAGCAGTACTTC.

The chain recombines TRBV13 with TRBJ2-5; D is perhaps TRBD1 (6 bases). In germline, CDR1 is PRHDT, CDR2 FYEKMQ (reference sequence). This CDR3 region has 14 residues. The germline V and J ends were trimmed by 3 bases and 2 bases, with 10 bases remaining between them. The CDR3 sequence is CASSLGTIQETQYF. CDR3 nucleotide sequence: TGTGCCAGCAGCTTGGGGACAATTCAAGAGACCCAGTACTTC.

As to this clone: The same CDR3 is also encoded by other DNA sequences in this sample. The gene calls are TRBV9 and TRBJ1-4, with a tentative D call TRBD1 (5 bases). This CDR3 region has 15 residues. V was cut by 0 bases and J by 8 bases, with 14 bases left in between. Germline V CDR1 and CDR2: SGDLS, YYNGEE. CDR3 in DNA: TGTGCCAGCAGCGTAGGAGGTACAGGCGGCGAAAAACTGTTTTTT. Translating it yields CASSVGGTGGEKLFF.

This rearrangement joins TRBV10-2 to TRBJ1-6; D is undetermined. CDR3 length: 15 amino acids. V lost 7 bases and J 1 base, leaving 11 bases between the germline ends. Germline V lookup: CDR1 WSHSY, CDR2 SAAADI. The CDR3 here is CASNEPGSYNSPLHF. Here the CDR3 DNA reads TGCGCCAGCAATGAACCGGGTTCCTATAATTCACCCCTCCACTTT.

The chain employs TRBV19 and TRBJ2-2, with TRBD1 as a possible D gene (5 bases). Germline lookup yields CDR1 LNHDA and CDR2 SQIVND (reference sequence). V shed 3 bases and J shed 7 bases, with 12 bases lying between them. CDR3 length: 14 residues. This CDR3 reads CASSILDSSGELFF. CDR3 bases: TGTGCCAGTAGTATCCTTGACAGCAGCGGGGAGCTGTTTTTT.

The chain combines TRBV5-8 with TRBJ2-1, with TRBD2 matching 9 bases. The germline CDR1 and CDR2 sequences are SGHTS and YDEGEE. This CDR3 has 15 amino acids. Losses at the gene ends were 2 bases for V and 4 bases for J; bases not matched to a gene: 4. The CDR3 protein is CASSFGSGGYNEQFF. In DNA, the CDR3 is TGTGCCAGCAGCTTTGGGAGCGGGGGGTACAATGAGCAGTTCTTC.

This clone was observed a single time. The identical CDR3 is also encoded by other nucleotide sequences in the sample. The chain employs TRBV5-8 and TRBJ2-7, with D possibly being TRBD2 (6 bases). Germline CDR1 and CDR2: SGHTS and YDEGEE. This CDR3 region has 15 residues. Trimming pared 0 bases from V and 4 bases from J, leaving 14 bases between. CDR3 nucleotide sequence: TGTGCCAGCAGCTTGGGCGGGACGGGAAGGTACGAGCAGTACTTC. Protein: CASSLGGTGRYEQYF.

V and J are TRBV2 and TRBJ2-1; 12 nucleotides agree with TRBD2. Trimming took 5 bases from V and 8 from J; bases not matched to a gene: 7. The CDR3 runs 15 residues. Germline V lookup: CDR1 SNHLY, CDR2 FYNNEI. The CDR3 sequence: CASSYLAGGPHEQFF. CDR3 nucleotide sequence: TGTGCCAGCAGTTACCTAGCGGGAGGGCCCCATGAGCAGTTCTTC.

The J gene is TRBJ1-1, the V gene TRBV6-1; 7 bases align to TRBD1. With V trimmed by 11 bases and J by 1 base, 13 bases remained unmatched. CDR1 is MNHNS, CDR2 SASEGT, per germline. CDR3 size: 15 residues. CDR3 region: CAGRFSTGWNTEAFF. The CDR3 DNA is TGTGCCGGACGTTTTTCGACAGGGTGGAACACTGAAGCTTTCTTT.

The chain has TRBV28 and TRBJ2-5, with a possible D match to TRBD2 (5 bases). The CDR3 runs to 14 residues. Trimming left V 2 bases short and J 4 bases short, with 11 bases between. The germline V gene has CDR1 MDHEN and CDR2 SYDVKM. The CDR3 DNA sequence: TGTGCCAGCAGTTTACCAGAGCGGTTAGAGACCCAGTACTTC. It is translated as CASSLPERLETQYF.

The rearrangement links TRBV4-2 to TRBJ1-1; 8 bases line up with TRBD1. This CDR3 has 15 amino acids. The V gene end was trimmed by 2 bases and the J gene end by 3 bases; junction bases not matched to a gene: 5. The germline CDR1 and CDR2 sequences are LGHNA and YNFKEQ. As DNA, the CDR3 is TGTGCCAGCAGCCAAACACAGGGGGAGGACACTGAAGCTTTCTTT. Residues: CASSQTQGEDTEAFF.